The subject of this entry is one T cell receptor (beta chain). The CDR3 length is 15 residues. V was clipped by 6 bases and J by 6 bases; unmatched bases: 10. Germline V gene sequence: CDR1 MNHNS, CDR2 SASEGT. Using immunoSEQ multiplex PCR, the repertoire was profiled, and TCRdb retains in-frame clones only, with some absent. The data contain under 4,500 clones, 65% to 90% of them singletons. The data were obtained in a study of immune evolution from preneoplasia to lung adenocarcinoma. The sequenced sample was FFPE minimally invasive lung adenocarcinoma tissue. The V and J genes are TRBV6-1 and TRBJ2-7, with 11 nucleotides matching TRBD1. The receptor comes from a person between 60 and 69 years old with lung adenocarcinoma. CDR3 sequence: CASRAPWGTGGEQYF. CDR3 sequence (DNA): TGTGCCAGCAGGGCACCCTGGGGGACAGGGGGCGAGCAGTACTTC.